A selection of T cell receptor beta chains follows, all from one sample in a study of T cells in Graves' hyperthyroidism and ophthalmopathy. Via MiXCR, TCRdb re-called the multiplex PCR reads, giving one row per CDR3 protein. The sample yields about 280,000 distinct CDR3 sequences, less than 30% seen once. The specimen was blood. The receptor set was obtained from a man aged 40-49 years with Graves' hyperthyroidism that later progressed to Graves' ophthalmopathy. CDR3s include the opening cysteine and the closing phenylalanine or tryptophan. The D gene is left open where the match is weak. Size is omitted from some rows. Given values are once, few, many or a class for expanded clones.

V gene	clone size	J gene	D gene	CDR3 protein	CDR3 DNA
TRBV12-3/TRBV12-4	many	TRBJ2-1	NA	CASSLRSGSYNEQFF	TGTGCCAGCAGTTTACGTAGTGGGTCCTACAATGAGCAGTTCTTC
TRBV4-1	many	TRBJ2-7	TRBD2	CASSPNFSGSSYEQYF	TGCGCCAGCAGCCCTAATTTTAGCGGGAGCTCCTACGAGCAGTACTTC
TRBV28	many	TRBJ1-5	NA	CASSPKGSSNQPQHF	TGTGCCAGCAGTCCCAAGGGGTCAAGCAATCAGCCCCAGCATTTT
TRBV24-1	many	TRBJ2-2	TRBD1	CATSDFGTDTGELFF	TGTGCCACCAGTGATTTTGGGACAGACACCGGGGAGCTGTTTTTT
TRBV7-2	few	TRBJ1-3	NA	CASSRGPLSGNTIYF	TGTGCCAGCAGCAGGGGACCTCTCTCTGGAAACACCATATATTTT
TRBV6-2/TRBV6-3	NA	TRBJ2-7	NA	CASSPHRDISYEQYF	TGTGCCAGCAGTCCACACCGGGACATCTCCTACGAGCAGTACTTC
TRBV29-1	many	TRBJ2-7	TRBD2	CSVGLAGPYEQYF	TGCAGCGTTGGACTAGCGGGGCCCTACGAGCAGTACTTC
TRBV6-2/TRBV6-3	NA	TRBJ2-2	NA	CASSTPLGGGELFF	TGTGCCAGCAGTACCCCACTCGGGGGCGGGGAGCTGTTTTTT
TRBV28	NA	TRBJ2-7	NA	CASSLSVSRGQYF	TGTGCCAGCAGCCTTAGCGTCTCCCGAGGGCAGTACTTC
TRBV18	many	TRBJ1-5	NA	CASSPRGASQPQHF	TGTGCCAGCTCACCAAGGGGGGCCAGTCAGCCCCAGCATTTT
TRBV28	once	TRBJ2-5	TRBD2	CASTSTGRERKETQYF	TGTGCCAGCACCTCAACCGGGAGGGAAAGAAAAGAGACCCAGTACTTC
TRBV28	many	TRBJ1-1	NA	CASSFLEVSEAFF	TGTGCCAGCAGTTTTTTGGAGGTGTCTGAAGCTTTCTTT
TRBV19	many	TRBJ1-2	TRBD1	CASTDREWYGYTF	TGTGCCAGCACCGACAGGGAATGGTATGGCTACACCTTC
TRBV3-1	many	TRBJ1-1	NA	CASSQVWGENTEAFF	TGTGCCAGCAGCCAAGTGTGGGGGGAGAACACTGAAGCTTTCTTT
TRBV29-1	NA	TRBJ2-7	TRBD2	CSVGTSGSREQYF	TGCAGCGTGGGGACTAGCGGGAGCAGGGAGCAGTACTTC
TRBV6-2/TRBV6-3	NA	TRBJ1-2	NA	CASSPETSSYGYTF	TGTGCCAGCAGCCCCGAGACCAGTTCATATGGCTACACCTTC